Listed below are T cell receptor beta chains from one sample, sequenced in a study of OX40 agonist ivuxolimab in advanced cancers. Generated by immunoSEQ multiplex PCR, the TCRdb table keeps only in-frame clones and is missing some. The repertoire consists of around 38,000 clones, with around four fifths occurring once and the leading ten covering roughly 20%. Sequenced here: CD4+ or CD8+ T cells sorted from blood, sampled in a trial of the OX40 agonist ivuxolimab. The receptor source for this set is an adult with an advanced solid tumor such as melanoma, head and neck, liver or kidney cancer. CDR3s include the opening cysteine and the closing phenylalanine or tryptophan. A D gene is named only where the DNA matches it firmly. Clone size, where shown, is once, few, many, or a class for clones that have expanded.

clone_size	cdr3_length	d_call	v_call	j_call	cdr3_nt	cdr3_aa
few	16	TRBD1	TRBV30	TRBJ1-1	TGTGCCTGGAGTGTAAGGGGTCGACAGGGCGTCACTGAAGCTTTCTTT	CAWSVRGRQGVTEAFF
.	15	TRBD1	TRBV6-1	TRBJ2-7	TGTGCCAGCAGTGAACCCGGACAGGCCTCCTACGAGCAGTACTTC	CASSEPGQASYEQYF
once	16	TRBD1	TRBV28	TRBJ1-5	TGTGCCAGCAGTGGGCATGGGACAGCTAGCAATCAGCCCCAGCATTTT	CASSGHGTASNQPQHF
.	14	TRBD1	TRBV18	TRBJ2-7	TGTGCCAGCTCAAACGGACAGGTATACTACGAGCAGTACTTC	CASSNGQVYYEQYF
.	16	TRBD2	TRBV7-2	TRBJ2-4	TGTGCCAGCAGCTCCCTAGCGGGGGGCCGGATGGGCATTCAGTACTTC	CASSSLAGGRMGIQYF
.	13	.	TRBV13	TRBJ2-5	TGTGCCAGCAGCTTTGGTAGTCGTGAGACCCAGTACTTC	CASSFGSRETQYF
.	12	TRBD2	TRBV6-6	TRBJ2-7	TGTGCCAGCAGCCGCGGGAGGGACGAGCAGTACTTC	CASSRGRDEQYF
.	17	TRBD1	TRBV19	TRBJ2-6	TGTGCCAGTAGTACCGACAGGGGGCTGGTTGGGGCCAACGTCCCGACTTTC	CASSTDRGLVGANVPTF
.	14	.	TRBV6-1	TRBJ2-7	TGTGCCAGCATTAGGTCTGAGAGCTCCTACGAGCAGTACTTC	CASIRSESSYEQYF
.	14	TRBD1	TRBV5-8	TRBJ1-5	TGTGCCAGCAGCCCAGGGGGGTTCAATCAGCCCCAGCATTTT	CASSPGGFNQPQHF
.	15	.	TRBV21-1	TRBJ2-3	TGTGCCACCCGGTCGAAGGACCGAGGTTCAGATACGCAGTATTTT	CATRSKDRGSDTQYF
.	14	TRBD1	TRBV7-2	TRBJ1-4	TGTGCCAGCAGCTTAGGACAGGGGGCTGAAAAACTGTTTTTT	CASSLGQGAEKLFF
.	13	.	TRBV7-3	TRBJ2-3	TGTGCCAGCAGCTTCGGAGGACCAGATACGCAGTATTTT	CASSFGGPDTQYF
once	13	.	TRBV27	TRBJ2-7	TGTGCCAGCAGTCTTGCGGGGAACTACGAGCAGTACTTC	CASSLAGNYEQYF
.	10	.	TRBV28	TRBJ2-7	TGTGCCAGCAGTCACTTCGAGCAGTACTTC	CASSHFEQYF
.	17	TRBD2	TRBV6-1	TRBJ2-5	TGTGCCAGCAGTGAATGGCGGCTAGCGGGGGCCCCAGAGACCCAGTACTTC	CASSEWRLAGAPETQYF
.	14	TRBD1	TRBV19	TRBJ1-4	TGTGCCAGTAGTACGACAGGGGCTAATGAAAAACTGTTTTTT	CASSTTGANEKLFF
.	13	TRBD1	TRBV19	TRBJ1-2	TGTGCCAGCCAGCCCGACAGGGGCTATGGCTACACCTTC	CASQPDRGYGYTF
few	14	TRBD2	TRBV7-2	TRBJ2-7	TGTGCCAGCAGGTGGAGGGAGGGTTCCTACGAGCAGTACTTC	CASRWREGSYEQYF
.	13	.	TRBV2	TRBJ1-2	TGTGCCAGCAGTGAAGGCAGTAACTATGGCTACACCTTC	CASSEGSNYGYTF
once	16	.	TRBV7-2	TRBJ1-6	TGTGCCAGCAGCTTAGACGAGAGCTCCTATAATTCACCCCTCCACTTT	CASSLDESSYNSPLHF
.	16	TRBD2	TRBV13	TRBJ2-2	TGTGCCAGCAGCTTAACAGCGGGGGGGCGGAACGGGGAGCTGTTTTTT	CASSLTAGGRNGELFF
once	15	TRBD1	TRBV11-3	TRBJ2-7	TGTGCCAGCAGCCCCCCCGACAGGGCCAGCTACGAGCAGTACTTC	CASSPPDRASYEQYF
.	15	TRBD2	TRBV5-4	TRBJ2-7	TGTGCCAGCAGCGTACCTTCTAGCGGGAGTGGGGAGCAGTACTTC	CASSVPSSGSGEQYF
.	14	.	TRBV7-8	TRBJ2-2	TGTGCCAGCAGCATTACTAGAGACACCGGGGAGCTGTTTTTT	CASSITRDTGELFF
.	14	.	TRBV9	TRBJ2-7	TGTGCCAGCAGCCCCCGGCAGATTGACTACGAGCAGTACTTC	CASSPRQIDYEQYF
few	14	TRBD1	TRBV6-1	TRBJ1-2	TGTGCCACCTGGACAGGTGAAGCTAACTATGGCTACACCTTC	CATWTGEANYGYTF
few	15	TRBD1	TRBV2	TRBJ2-5	TGTGCCAGCAGTTCCGGACAGGACCATCAAGAGACCCAGTACTTC	CASSSGQDHQETQYF
.	20	TRBD2	TRBV19	TRBJ2-7	TGTGCCAGTAGTACGACGTACCAAAAATTAGCGGGGGCGACCTCCTACGAGCAGTACTTC	CASSTTYQKLAGATSYEQYF
.	16	TRBD2	TRBV9	TRBJ2-1	TGTGCCAGCAGCGAAACCGGGACTAGCGGCAAGAATGAGCAGTTCTTC	CASSETGTSGKNEQFF
.	14	TRBD1	TRBV13	TRBJ1-1	TGTGCCAGCAGCCCCCGGGACAGAGAATTGGCAGCTTTCTTT	CASSPRDRELAAFF
.	12	.	TRBV5-4	TRBJ1-2	TGTGCCAGCAGCTCCCCGGATGAAGGCTACACCTTC	CASSSPDEGYTF